The source of this TCR beta chain is a study of T cell changes during pregnancy in multiple sclerosis. This CDR3 has 14 residues. V gave up 4 bases and J gave up 6 bases; unmatched junction bases: 5. Germline loops: CDR1 ENHRY, CDR2 SYGVKD. Profiled with immunoSEQ multiplex PCR; TCRdb holds only in-frame clones, not every one. Found here are around 100,000 clones, about 92% of them singletons; the top ten hold about 1.8%. The receptor was derived from a female donor with multiple sclerosis, enrolled in a pregnancy study. Sequencing was performed on peripheral blood, taken after pregnancy. This rearrangement joins TRBV10-3 to TRBJ1-5; TRBD1 agrees at 8 bases. The CDR3: CAISGTGWRQPQHF. CDR3 sequence (DNA): TGTGCCATCAGTGGGACAGGGTGGCGTCAGCCCCAGCATTTT.